This paragraph reports one T cell receptor (beta chain). This sample is part of a study of blood T cell repertoires in COVID-19. Study summary: From the United States, Italy and Spain came samples of acute and convalescent COVID-19. Sources were T cells, B-cell-depleted T cells, or PBMCs; the material itself was cDNA or gDNA.

Seattle patients were enrolled during active infection and followed longitudinally. The germline V and J ends were trimmed by 8 bases and 0 bases, with 14 bases remaining between them. This CDR3 spans 15 amino acids. Germline CDR1 is LNHNV and CDR2 is YYDKDF (reference sequence). In the original analysis: It was from reference gene primer amplification that nucleated cell counts were estimated. Generated by immunoSEQ multiplex PCR, the TCRdb table keeps only in-frame clones and is missing some. The DNA was the basis for D and trimming; V, J and clone size are from that table. The sample lists tens of thousands of clones, about nine tenths occurring once.

The sequence was collected from a man aged 18 to 29 with COVID-19, enrolled during active disease. This chain joins TRBV15 and TRBJ2-4, with D unclear. Material for sequencing was peripheral blood. Here the CDR3 DNA reads TGTGCCACCTCCCCGGCGGCCCTAGCCAAAAACATTCAGTACTTC. This gives the protein CATSPAALAKNIQYF.